This is a list of T cell receptor beta chains from one sample in a study of neoadjuvant nivolumab and ipilimumab in lung cancer. TCRdb's copy holds only in-frame clones and misses some; the assay was immunoSEQ multiplex PCR. The table has 18,000 or so clones, roughly 80% seen once; the top ten hold 7.5% to 9%. Sequenced here: tumor tissue, sampled after neoadjuvant nivolumab, alone or with ipilimumab, at or shortly before surgery. The receptors here all came from an adult with non-small cell lung cancer. Each CDR3 is given with its conserved first and last residue. The D gene is left open where the match is weak. The listing skips clone size in some rows; elsewhere it reads once, few, many or a size class.

V gene	D gene	J gene	clone size	CDR3 DNA	CDR3 protein
TRBV30	-	TRBJ2-2	-	TGTGCCTGGGCGGGGATCGGGGAGCTGTTTTTT	CAWAGIGELFF
TRBV5-5	-	TRBJ2-7	-	TGTGCCAGCAGTCTGGGTGTATACAGCTCCTACGAGCAGTACTTC	CASSLGVYSSYEQYF
TRBV5-4	-	TRBJ1-2	-	TGTGCCAGCAGCCTCGCCGGGGCGGGGAACTATGGCTACACCTTC	CASSLAGAGNYGYTF
TRBV5-1	-	TRBJ1-3	-	TGCGCCAGCAGCTTGGCGGCAGGGGACTCTGGAAACACCATATATTTT	CASSLAAGDSGNTIYF
TRBV7-2	TRBD2	TRBJ2-1	-	TGTGCCAGCAGCTACCTTAGCGGGGTCTACAATGAGCAGTTCTTC	CASSYLSGVYNEQFF
TRBV7-2	-	TRBJ1-1	few	TGTGCCAGCAGCTTATACGTGGTTGGCACTGAAGCTTTCTTT	CASSLYVVGTEAFF
TRBV30	TRBD1	TRBJ1-6	-	TGTGCCTGCACTAGGCCGGGACAGTATAATTCACCCCTCCACTTT	CACTRPGQYNSPLHF
TRBV11-1	TRBD1	TRBJ1-1	-	TGTGCCAGCAGCTTAGGAATCGGGACAGGCGCCACTGAAGCTTTCTTT	CASSLGIGTGATEAFF
TRBV7-9	-	TRBJ1-6	-	TGTGCCAGCAGGACGGGCCCCGAATCACCCCTCCACTTT	CASRTGPESPLHF
TRBV2	TRBD1	TRBJ1-2	-	TGTGCCAGCAGAGTGGACAGGAGTGGACCCTATGGCTACACCTTC	CASRVDRSGPYGYTF
TRBV4-3	TRBD1	TRBJ1-6	-	TGCGCCAGCAGCCAAGATTTACGTCAGGACAGGGGTACAGACTTT	CASSQDLRQDRGTDF
TRBV7-3	TRBD1	TRBJ2-3	-	TGTGCCAGCAGCTTGTGGGACAGGGGGCTAGATACGCAGTATTTT	CASSLWDRGLDTQYF
TRBV19	-	TRBJ1-4	-	TGTGCCAGTAGTCCTCCCGGGAGCAGGGCAACTAATGAAAAACTGTTTTTT	CASSPPGSRATNEKLFF
TRBV18	-	TRBJ1-4	-	TGTGCCAGCTCAACAGTACAGGGTTTGATATATGAAAAACTGTTTTTT	CASSTVQGLIYEKLFF
TRBV9	-	TRBJ2-1	few	TGTGCCAGCAGCCCGGACTACCACAATGAGCAGTTCTTC	CASSPDYHNEQFF
TRBV11-3	-	TRBJ1-4	-	TGTGCCAGCAGCCCCGGGAGTGGAGAAAAACTGTTTTTT	CASSPGSGEKLFF
TRBV10-2	TRBD1	TRBJ2-5	-	TGCGCCAGCAGCGGACAGGTTCAAGAGACCCAGTACTTC	CASSGQVQETQYF
TRBV7-9	-	TRBJ2-2	-	TGTGCCAGCGAGCGAGCGGACGGCCTGGACACCGGGGAGCTGTTTTTT	CASERADGLDTGELFF
TRBV7-9	TRBD1	TRBJ2-7	-	TGTGCCAGCAGCTCCCGGGACAGGGGGCACGAGCAGTACTTC	CASSSRDRGHEQYF
TRBV7-9	-	TRBJ1-1	once	TGTGCCAGCAGCTTATGGGACGGGGACACTGAAGCTTTCTTT	CASSLWDGDTEAFF
TRBV4-1	-	TRBJ2-3	once	TGCGCCAGCAGCAATTGGACTACCACAGATACGCAGTATTTT	CASSNWTTTDTQYF
TRBV5-3	-	TRBJ2-7	-	TGTGCCAGCAGCCCCGTCTCTATCTCCTACGAGCAGTACTTC	CASSPVSISYEQYF
TRBV11-2	-	TRBJ1-1	-	TGTGCCAGCAGCTTACGACAAACTGAAGCTTTCTTT	CASSLRQTEAFF
TRBV7-2	-	TRBJ2-6	-	TGTGCCAGCAGCTTACCCGGGGCCAACGTCCTGACTTTC	CASSLPGANVLTF
TRBV6-6	-	TRBJ1-5	once	TGTGCCAGCAGTTTATATTCTCCTTATAGCAATCAGCCCCAGCATTTT	CASSLYSPYSNQPQHF
TRBV5-1	TRBD1	TRBJ1-1	once	TGCGCCAGCAGCTTGGGAGGACAGGGACGTGAAGCTTTCTTT	CASSLGGQGREAFF
TRBV2	TRBD1	TRBJ1-5	medium-sized	TGTGCCAGCAGGATGGACAGGGGTAGCAATCAGCCCCAGCATTTT	CASRMDRGSNQPQHF
TRBV10-3	-	TRBJ1-2	-	TGTGCCGCCGCAGGGTTGGTCCGGTATGGCTACACCTTC	CAAAGLVRYGYTF
TRBV6-1	-	TRBJ2-7	few	TGTGCCAGCAAGGGCCCACTCTACGAGCAGTACTTC	CASKGPLYEQYF
TRBV29-1	-	TRBJ2-3	-	TGCAGCGTTGTGGTGGGGGGAGGCACAGATACGCAGTATTTT	CSVVVGGGTDTQYF
TRBV5-1	-	TRBJ1-1	-	TGCGCCAGCAGCCAACACCGGGACGGGAACACTGAAGCTTTCTTT	CASSQHRDGNTEAFF
TRBV18	-	TRBJ1-5	-	TGTGCCAGCTCAGCTGACAGGCTTCGGCAGCCCCAGCATTTT	CASSADRLRQPQHF
TRBV30	-	TRBJ2-2	-	TGTGCCTGGAAGAGGGAGATTGGAACCGGGGAGCTGTTTTTT	CAWKREIGTGELFF
TRBV5-4	-	TRBJ1-5	-	TGTGCCAGCAGCTTGGGGAGTGTTAGTCAGCCCCAGCATTTT	CASSLGSVSQPQHF
TRBV10-3	TRBD1	TRBJ2-7	-	TGTGCCATCAGCGATCCTGGGACAGCCATCTACGAGCAGTACTTC	CAISDPGTAIYEQYF
TRBV5-6	-	TRBJ1-2	-	TGTGCCAGCAGCTTGAATTTAAATGGCTACACCTTC	CASSLNLNGYTF
TRBV9	-	TRBJ2-7	-	TGTGCCAGCAGCGTGGGGGTGGGTTACGAGCAGTACTTC	CASSVGVGYEQYF
TRBV14	-	TRBJ1-2	-	TGTGCCAGCAGCCAAGCGGGTTATGGCTACACCTTC	CASSQAGYGYTF
TRBV2	-	TRBJ1-4	-	TGTGCCAGCTTCTACGGTTCTGGAGGAAAACTGTTTTTT	CASFYGSGGKLFF
TRBV11-2	-	TRBJ2-1	once	TGTGCCAGCAGCCCTAAGGGGGGGCCGCTTATGCATGAGCAGTTCTTC	CASSPKGGPLMHEQFF
TRBV5-1	-	TRBJ2-2	-	TGCGCCAGCAGCTTGGCCGCGAGTAGCAGCACCGGGGAGCTGTTTTTT	CASSLAASSSTGELFF
TRBV11-2	-	TRBJ2-5	-	TGTGCCAGCAGGATGACCGGGGAGACCCAGTACTTC	CASRMTGETQYF
TRBV18	-	TRBJ1-1	-	TGTGCCAGCTCACCGCGGGGGGCTCTGAACACTGAAGCTTTCTTT	CASSPRGALNTEAFF
TRBV5-1	TRBD1	TRBJ2-7	-	TGCGCCAGCAGCCGCTCAGGGGGCGTTTACGAGCAGTACTTC	CASSRSGGVYEQYF